Following are 2 T cell receptor delta chains from one sample sequenced in a study of gammadelta T cells in human blood. TCRdb re-called the RT-PCR reads using CATT. The top ten hold approximately 22% of the sample, which has roughly 1,900 delta-chain clones, 2.8% seen once. Material for sequencing was Vgamma9Vdelta2 gamma-delta T cells from fetal blood. The receptors derive from a human fetus.

The chain links TRDV2 to TRDJ3; 11 nucleotides line up with TRDD3. No J segment appears in TCRdb, so it was assigned here by matching the sequence to germline. The V segment lost 5 bases and the J segment 0 bases; nucleotides outside the gene matches: 2. This CDR3 is 17 amino acids long. The germline V gene encodes CDR1 GEAIGNYY and CDR2 EKD. As DNA, the CDR3 is TGTGCCTGTGTGTGGGGGATACGCTCCTGGGACACCCGACAGATGTTTTTC. Encoded protein: CACVWGIRSWDTRQMFF.

Details on this clone: The protein in TCRdb stems from a much larger clone and differs at residue 5 from this DNA's translation, likely a read error; here the protein is translated from the DNA. The V gene is TRDV2, the J gene TRDJ3; 11 nucleotides match TRDD3. The J gene, missing from TCRdb, was assigned here through DNA to germline matching. Trimming took 3 bases from V and 0 from J; bases not matched to a gene: 3. Looked up from germline, CDR1 is GEAIGNYY and CDR2 is EKD. The length of the CDR3 is 18 residues. CDR3 amino acids: CACDFTGGYSWDTRQMFF. CDR3 nucleotide sequence: TGTGCCTGTGACTTTACTGGGGGATACTCCTGGGACACCCGACAGATGTTTTTC.